These T cell receptor beta chains were read from a single sample in a study of PD-1 blockade in mismatch repair-deficient tumors. The table came from immunoSEQ multiplex PCR; TCRdb's copy has only in-frame clones and leaves some out. The data show roughly 15,000 clones, with roughly 84% seen just once and less than 20% held by the top ten. Here the sequenced sample was PBMCs, taken before pembrolizumab treatment. These receptor sequences come from an adult with mismatch repair-deficient cancer. CDR3s include the opening cysteine and the closing phenylalanine or tryptophan.

V: TRBV6-1; CDR3: CASSADIGSEAFF
V: TRBV28; CDR3: CASSPPGGGGTQYF
V: TRBV9; CDR3: CASSQRGLAGAQDTQYF
V: TRBV7-2; CDR3: CASSLAAPASTSTDTQYF
V: TRBV7-8; CDR3: CASSPLERASGNTIYF
V: TRBV19; CDR3: CASSIPTRRASNYEQYF
V: TRBV5-1; CDR3: CASSLLGQNQETQYF
V: TRBV29-1; CDR3: CSVWTGQETQYF
V: TRBV27; CDR3: CASQTGFDEQFF
V: TRBV28; CDR3: CATRDRGVHEQYF
V: TRBV27; CDR3: CASSRDQETQYF
V: TRBV4-3; CDR3: CASSFDPDRHNEQFF
V: TRBV7-8; CDR3: CASSLAEVDSNQPQHF
V: TRBV13; CDR3: CASRNGDQPYNEQFF
V: TRBV30; CDR3: CACTGWGEKLFF
V: TRBV10-2; CDR3: CASTTGFNEKLFF
V: TRBV2; CDR3: CASSEGASGSSYNEQFF
V: TRBV18; CDR3: CASSQGTGTSTDTQYF
V: TRBV5-6; CDR3: CASSLGLSKAYEQYF
V: TRBV29-1; CDR3: CSVRTGDGYTF
V: TRBV27; CDR3: CASSPLDFSGANVLTF
V: TRBV2; CDR3: CASSENRVDRGNEQFF
V: TRBV18; CDR3: CASSPPQGKLNTGELFF
V: TRBV18; CDR3: CASSPGANVLTF
V: TRBV5-4; CDR3: CASSSGPGTVRSGELFF
V: TRBV18; CDR3: CASSPRAVSDTQYF
V: TRBV28; CDR3: CASSLLLSVRGLVKEQYF
V: TRBV5-1; CDR3: CASSRAEGRDQYF
V: TRBV14; CDR3: CASSPQAGHPYNEQFF
V: TRBV2; CDR3: CASSHNSQETQYF
V: TRBV4-1; CDR3: CASSRLQGGHEQYF
V: TRBV4-1; CDR3: CASSPLGLAGRDAGELFF
V: TRBV5-4; CDR3: CASLNRGEETQYF
V: TRBV6-5; CDR3: CASSSGDQPQHF
V: TRBV6-6; CDR3: CASTGQGGQYF
V: TRBV7-2; CDR3: CASNLGGPFSYEQYF
V: TRBV7-9; CDR3: CASSADRGVQHF
V: TRBV27; CDR3: CASSSPGGGYNEQFF
V: TRBV5-4; CDR3: CASSLPGTSKGEQYF
V: TRBV15; CDR3: CATSRAAIRGSSYEQYF
V: TRBV30; CDR3: CAWSGGLGNTGELFF
V: TRBV10-3; CDR3: CAISESGGAYTEAFF
V: TRBV6-6; CDR3: CASSYSGLNQPQHF
V: TRBV14; CDR3: CASSQDPRDYEQYF
V: TRBV21-1; CDR3: CASSKDSGGPEDTQYF
V: TRBV5-1; CDR3: CASSPSGELNTEAFF
V: TRBV4-1; CDR3: CASSQAGLSQETQYF
V: TRBV7-3; CDR3: CASSPSGITGELFF
V: TRBV28; CDR3: CASSLGAGGLVDTQYF
V: TRBV4-3; CDR3: CASSQESGRATDTQYF
V: TRBV9; CDR3: CASSVGTGDIGGYTF
V: TRBV19; CDR3: CASSALAEDTYNEQFF
V: TRBV19; CDR3: CASSIRQGGGYTF
V: TRBV4-3; CDR3: CASSQTLPTGLAVSTDTQYF
V: TRBV7-8; CDR3: CASSLRDSALTRGYEQYF
V: TRBV11-2; CDR3: CASSVRETQYF
V: TRBV5-1; CDR3: CASSLAGTGTGNIQYF
V: TRBV7-2; CDR3: CASSLAYRGWSTEAFF
V: TRBV7-2; CDR3: CASSLAGTSGTDTQYF
V: TRBV11-2; CDR3: CASSLTSGRAGNEQFF